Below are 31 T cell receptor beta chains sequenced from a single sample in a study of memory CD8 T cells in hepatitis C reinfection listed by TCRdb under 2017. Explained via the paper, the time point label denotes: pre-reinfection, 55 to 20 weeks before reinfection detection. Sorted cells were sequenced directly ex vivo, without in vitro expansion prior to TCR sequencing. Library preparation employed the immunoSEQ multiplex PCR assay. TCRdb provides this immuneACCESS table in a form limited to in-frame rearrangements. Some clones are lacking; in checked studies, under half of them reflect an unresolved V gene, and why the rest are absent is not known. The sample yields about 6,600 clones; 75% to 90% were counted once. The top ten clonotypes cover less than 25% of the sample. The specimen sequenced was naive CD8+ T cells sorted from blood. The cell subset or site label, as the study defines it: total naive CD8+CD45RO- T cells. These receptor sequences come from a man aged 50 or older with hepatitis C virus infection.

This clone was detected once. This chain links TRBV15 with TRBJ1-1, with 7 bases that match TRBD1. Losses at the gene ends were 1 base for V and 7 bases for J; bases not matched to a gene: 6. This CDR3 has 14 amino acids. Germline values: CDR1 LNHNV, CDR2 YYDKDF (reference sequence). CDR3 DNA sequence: TGTGCCACCAGCAGAGTTACAGGGGCTGGTGAAGCTTTCTTT. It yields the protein CATSRVTGAGEAFF. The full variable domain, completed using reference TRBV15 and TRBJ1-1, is DAMVIQNPRYQVTQFGKPVTLSCSQTLNHNVMYWYQQKSSQAPKLLFHYYDKDFNNEADTPDNFQSRRPNTSFCFLDIRSPGLGDTAMYLCATSRVTGAGEAFFGQGTRLTVV.

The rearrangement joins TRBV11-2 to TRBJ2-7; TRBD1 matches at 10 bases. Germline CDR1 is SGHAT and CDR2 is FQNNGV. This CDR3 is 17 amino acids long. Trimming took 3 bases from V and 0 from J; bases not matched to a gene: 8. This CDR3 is CASSFQLTGGVSYEQYF. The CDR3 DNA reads TGTGCCAGCAGCTTCCAGCTGACAGGGGGCGTCTCCTACGAGCAGTACTTC. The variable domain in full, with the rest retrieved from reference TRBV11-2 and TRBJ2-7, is EAGVAQSPRYKIIEKRQSVAFWCNPISGHATLYWYQQILGQGPKLLIQFQNNGVVDDSQLPKDRFSAERLKGVDSTLKIQPAKLEDSAVYLCASSFQLTGGVSYEQYFGPGTRLTVT.

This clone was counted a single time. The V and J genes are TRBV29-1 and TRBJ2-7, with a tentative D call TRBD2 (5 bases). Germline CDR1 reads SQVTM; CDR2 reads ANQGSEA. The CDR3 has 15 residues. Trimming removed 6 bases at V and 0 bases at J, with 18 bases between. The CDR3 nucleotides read TGCAGCGTACGAGGACTTGCGAGGAGCTCCTACGAGCAGTACTTC. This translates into CSVRGLARSSYEQYF.

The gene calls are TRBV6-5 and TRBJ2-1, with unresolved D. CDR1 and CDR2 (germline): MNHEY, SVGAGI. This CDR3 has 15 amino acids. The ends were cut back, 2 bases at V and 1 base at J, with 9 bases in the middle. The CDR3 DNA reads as TGTGCCAGCAGTTACACGGAGAAGTCCTACAATGAGCAGTTCTTC. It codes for CASSYTEKSYNEQFF.

CDR3 protein: CASSLDLGQGKDTDTQYF. As DNA, the CDR3 is TGTGCCAGCAGCTTAGATCTTGGACAGGGAAAGGACACGGATACGCAGTATTTT. The chain carries TRBV7-9 and TRBJ2-3; 8 positions agree with TRBD1. The CDR3 is 18 residues long. V lost 1 base, J lost 6 bases, and 15 bases stayed unmatched. From germline, CDR1 is SEHNR and CDR2 FQNEAQ (reference sequence).

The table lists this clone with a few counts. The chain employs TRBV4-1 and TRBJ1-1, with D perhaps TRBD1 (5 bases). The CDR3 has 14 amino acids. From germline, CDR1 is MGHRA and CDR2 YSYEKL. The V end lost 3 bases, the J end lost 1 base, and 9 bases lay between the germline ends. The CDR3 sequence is CASSHLQGNTEAFF. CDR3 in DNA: TGCGCCAGCAGCCATCTCCAGGGGAACACTGAAGCTTTCTTT.

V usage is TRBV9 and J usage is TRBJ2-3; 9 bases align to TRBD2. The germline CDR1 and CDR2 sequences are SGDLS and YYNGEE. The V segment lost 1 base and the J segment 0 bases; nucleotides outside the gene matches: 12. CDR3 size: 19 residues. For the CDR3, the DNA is TGTGCCAGCAGCGTAAGTTCCCAGCCCCTAGCGGGAAGCACAGATACGCAGTATTTT. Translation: CASSVSSQPLAGSTDTQYF.

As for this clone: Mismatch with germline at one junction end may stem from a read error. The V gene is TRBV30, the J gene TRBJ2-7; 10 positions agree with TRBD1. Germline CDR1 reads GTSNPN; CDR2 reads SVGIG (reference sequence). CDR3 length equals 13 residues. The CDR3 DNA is TGTGCCTGGAGTGCGGGACAGGGGTACGGGCAGTACTTC. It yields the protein CAWSAGQGYGQYF.

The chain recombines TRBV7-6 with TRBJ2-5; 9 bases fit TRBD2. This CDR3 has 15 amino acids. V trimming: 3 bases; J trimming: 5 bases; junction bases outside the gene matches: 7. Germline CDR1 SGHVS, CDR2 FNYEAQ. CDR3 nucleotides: TGTGCCAGCAGCTTTAGAACTAGCGGGCGGGAGACCCAGTACTTC. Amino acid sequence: CASSFRTSGRETQYF.

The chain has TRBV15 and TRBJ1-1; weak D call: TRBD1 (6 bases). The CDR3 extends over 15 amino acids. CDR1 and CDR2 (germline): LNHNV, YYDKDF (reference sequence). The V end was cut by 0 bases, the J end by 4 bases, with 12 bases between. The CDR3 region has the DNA TGTGCCACCAGCAGAGACAGGACAGTAGGCACTGAAGCTTTCTTT. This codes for CATSRDRTVGTEAFF.

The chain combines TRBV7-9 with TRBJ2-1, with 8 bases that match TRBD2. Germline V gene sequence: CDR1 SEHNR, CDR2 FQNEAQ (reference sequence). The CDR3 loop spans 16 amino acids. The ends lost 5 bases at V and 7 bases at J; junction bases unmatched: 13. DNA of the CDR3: TGTGCCAGCAGCCCTCGATCAGCGGGAGTCCCTAATGAGCAGTTCTTC. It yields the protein CASSPRSAGVPNEQFF.

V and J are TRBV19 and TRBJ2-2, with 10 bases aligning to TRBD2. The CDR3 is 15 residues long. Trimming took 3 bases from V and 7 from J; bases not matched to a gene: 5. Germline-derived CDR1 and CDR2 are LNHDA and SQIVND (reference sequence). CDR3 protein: CASSMKREGSGELFF. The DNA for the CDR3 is TGTGCCAGTAGTATGAAGCGGGAGGGAAGCGGGGAGCTGTTTTTT. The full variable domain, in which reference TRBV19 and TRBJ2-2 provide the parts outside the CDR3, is DGGITQSPKYLFRKEGQNVTLSCEQNLNHDAMYWYRQDPGQGLRLIYYSQIVNDFQKGDIAEGYSVSREKKESFPLTVTSAQKNPTAFYLCASSMKREGSGELFFGEGSRLTVL.

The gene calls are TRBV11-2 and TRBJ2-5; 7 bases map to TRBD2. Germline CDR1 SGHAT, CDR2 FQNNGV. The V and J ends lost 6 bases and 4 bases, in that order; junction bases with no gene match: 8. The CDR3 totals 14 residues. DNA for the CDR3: TGTGCCAGCAGGTTTACCGGGACTACAGAGACCCAGTACTTC. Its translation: CASRFTGTTETQYF. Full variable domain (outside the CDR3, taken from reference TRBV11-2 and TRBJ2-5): EAGVAQSPRYKIIEKRQSVAFWCNPISGHATLYWYQQILGQGPKLLIQFQNNGVVDDSQLPKDRFSAERLKGVDSTLKIQPAKLEDSAVYLCASRFTGTTETQYFGPGTRLLVL.

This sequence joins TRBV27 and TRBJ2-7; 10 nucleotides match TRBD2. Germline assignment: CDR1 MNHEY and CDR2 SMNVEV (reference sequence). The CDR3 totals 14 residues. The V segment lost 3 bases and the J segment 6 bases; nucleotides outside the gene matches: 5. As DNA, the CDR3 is TGTGCCAGCAGTTTCGGGCTAGCGGGAGCCGAGCAGTACTTC. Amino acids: CASSFGLAGAEQYF.

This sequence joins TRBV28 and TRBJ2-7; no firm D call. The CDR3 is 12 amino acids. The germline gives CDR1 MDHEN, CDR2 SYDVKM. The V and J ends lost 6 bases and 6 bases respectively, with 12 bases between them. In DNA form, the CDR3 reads TGTGCCAGCAGGGATCTTCCGGGCGAGCAGTACTTC. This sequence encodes CASRDLPGEQYF.

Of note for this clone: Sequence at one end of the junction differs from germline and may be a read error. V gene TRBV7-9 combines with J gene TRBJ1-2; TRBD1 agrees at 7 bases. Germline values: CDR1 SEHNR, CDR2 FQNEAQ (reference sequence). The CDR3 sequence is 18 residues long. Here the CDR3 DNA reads TGTGCCAGCAGCCCTACGACAGGGCAACTGCATACCAACTATGACTACACCTTC. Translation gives CASSPTTGQLHTNYDYTF.

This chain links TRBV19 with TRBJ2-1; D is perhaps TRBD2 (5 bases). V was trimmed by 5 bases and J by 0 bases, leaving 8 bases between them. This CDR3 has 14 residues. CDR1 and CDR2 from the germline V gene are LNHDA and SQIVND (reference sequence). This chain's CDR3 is CASSHGSSYNEQFF. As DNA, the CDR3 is TGTGCCAGTAGTCATGGGAGCTCCTACAATGAGCAGTTCTTC.

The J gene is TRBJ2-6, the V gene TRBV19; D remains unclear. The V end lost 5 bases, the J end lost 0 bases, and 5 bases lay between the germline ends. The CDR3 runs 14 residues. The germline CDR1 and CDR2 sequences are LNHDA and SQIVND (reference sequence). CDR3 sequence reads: CASSSISGANVLTF. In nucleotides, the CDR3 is TGTGCCAGTAGTTCCATCTCTGGGGCCAACGTCCTGACTTTC.

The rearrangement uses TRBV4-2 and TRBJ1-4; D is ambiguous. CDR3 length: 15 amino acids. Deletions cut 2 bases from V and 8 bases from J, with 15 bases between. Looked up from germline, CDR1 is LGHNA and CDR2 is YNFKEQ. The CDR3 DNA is TGTGCCAGCAGCCAAAGCTCGCTAGGGAGCGAAAAACTGTTTTTT. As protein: CASSQSSLGSEKLFF.

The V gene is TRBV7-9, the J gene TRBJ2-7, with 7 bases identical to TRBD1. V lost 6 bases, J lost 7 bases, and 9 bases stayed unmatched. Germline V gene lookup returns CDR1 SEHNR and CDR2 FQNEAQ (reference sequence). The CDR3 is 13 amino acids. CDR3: CASRSDRVGEQYF. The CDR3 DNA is TGTGCCAGCAGATCTGACAGGGTAGGAGAGCAGTACTTC.

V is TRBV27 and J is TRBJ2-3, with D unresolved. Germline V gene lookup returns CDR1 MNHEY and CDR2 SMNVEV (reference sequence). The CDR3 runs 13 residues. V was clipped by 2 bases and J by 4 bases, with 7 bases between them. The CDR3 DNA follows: TGTGCCAGCAGTTTAGTAGCCCCAGATACGCAGTATTTT. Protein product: CASSLVAPDTQYF.

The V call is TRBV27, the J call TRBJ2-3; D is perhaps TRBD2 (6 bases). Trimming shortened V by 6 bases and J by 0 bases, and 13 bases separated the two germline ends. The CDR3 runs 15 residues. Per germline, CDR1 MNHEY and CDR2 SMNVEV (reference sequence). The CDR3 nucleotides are TGTGCCAGCAGAAGGGGAGGTCTTAGCACAGATACGCAGTATTTT. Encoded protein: CASRRGGLSTDTQYF.

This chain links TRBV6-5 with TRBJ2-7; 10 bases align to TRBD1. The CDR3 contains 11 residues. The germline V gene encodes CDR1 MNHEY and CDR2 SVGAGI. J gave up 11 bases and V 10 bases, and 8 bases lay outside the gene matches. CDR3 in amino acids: CATTGGTGEYF. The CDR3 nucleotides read TGTGCCACGACTGGTGGGACAGGGGAGTACTTC.

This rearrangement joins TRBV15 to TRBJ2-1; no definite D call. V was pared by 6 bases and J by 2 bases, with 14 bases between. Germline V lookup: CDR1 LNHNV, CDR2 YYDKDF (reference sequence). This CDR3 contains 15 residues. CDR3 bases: TGTGCCACCAGTTCCCACGAGAGCACCTACAATGAGCAGTTCTTC. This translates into CATSSHESTYNEQFF.

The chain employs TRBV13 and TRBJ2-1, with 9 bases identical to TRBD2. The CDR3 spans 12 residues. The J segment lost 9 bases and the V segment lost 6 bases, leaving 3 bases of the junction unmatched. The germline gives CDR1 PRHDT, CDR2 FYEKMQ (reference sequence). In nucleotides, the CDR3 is TGTGCCAGCAGGCAGACTAGCGGTGAGCAGTTCTTC. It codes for CASRQTSGEQFF.

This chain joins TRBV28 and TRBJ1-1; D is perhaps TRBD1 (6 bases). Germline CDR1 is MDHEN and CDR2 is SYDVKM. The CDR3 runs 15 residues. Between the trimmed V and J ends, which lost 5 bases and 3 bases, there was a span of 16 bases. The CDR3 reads CASSPPPWGHTEAFF. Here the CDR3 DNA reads TGTGCCAGCAGTCCACCCCCCTGGGGGCACACTGAAGCTTTCTTT. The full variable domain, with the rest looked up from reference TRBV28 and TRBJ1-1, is DVKVTQSSRYLVKRTGEKVFLECVQDMDHENMFWYRQDPGLGLRLIYFSYDVKMKEKGDIPEGYSVSREKKERFSLILESASTNQTSMYLCASSPPPWGHTEAFFGQGTRLTVV.

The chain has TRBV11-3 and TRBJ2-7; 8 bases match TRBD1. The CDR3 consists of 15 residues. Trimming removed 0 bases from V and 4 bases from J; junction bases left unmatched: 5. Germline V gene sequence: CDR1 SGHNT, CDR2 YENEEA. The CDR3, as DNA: TGTGCCAGCAGCTTAGACAGGGGGCTCGGGTACGAGCAGTACTTC. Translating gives CASSLDRGLGYEQYF.

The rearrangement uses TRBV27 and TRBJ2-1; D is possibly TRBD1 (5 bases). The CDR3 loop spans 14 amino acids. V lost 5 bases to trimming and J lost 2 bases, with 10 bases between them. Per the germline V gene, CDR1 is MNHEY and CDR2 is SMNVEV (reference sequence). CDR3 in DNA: TGTGCCAGCAGTGCCCAGGGTGCCTACAATGAGCAGTTCTTC. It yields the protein CASSAQGAYNEQFF.

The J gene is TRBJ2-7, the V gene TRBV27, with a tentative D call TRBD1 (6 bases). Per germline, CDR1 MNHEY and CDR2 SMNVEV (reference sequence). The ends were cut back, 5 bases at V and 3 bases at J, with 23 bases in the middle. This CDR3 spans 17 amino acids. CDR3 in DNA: TGTGCCAGCAGTCCCTACGATTCTAACCTAGGGGGCTACGAGCAGTACTTC. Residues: CASSPYDSNLGGYEQYF.

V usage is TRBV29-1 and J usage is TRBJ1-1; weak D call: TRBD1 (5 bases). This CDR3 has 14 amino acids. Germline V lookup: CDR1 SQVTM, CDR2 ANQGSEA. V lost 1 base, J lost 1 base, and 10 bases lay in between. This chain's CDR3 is CSVEGDSTNTEAFF. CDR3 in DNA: TGCAGCGTTGAAGGGGACTCCACGAACACTGAAGCTTTCTTT.

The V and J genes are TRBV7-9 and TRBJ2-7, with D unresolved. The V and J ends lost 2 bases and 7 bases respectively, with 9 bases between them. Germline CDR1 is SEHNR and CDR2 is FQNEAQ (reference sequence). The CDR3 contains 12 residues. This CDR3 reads CASSLRGWEQYF. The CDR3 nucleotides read TGTGCCAGCAGCTTAAGAGGTTGGGAGCAGTACTTC. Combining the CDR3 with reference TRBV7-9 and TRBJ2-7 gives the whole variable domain DTGVSQNPRHKITKRGQNVTFRCDPISEHNRLYWYRQTLGQGPEFLTYFQNEAQLEKSRLLSDRFSAERPKGSFSTLEIQRTEQGDSAMYLCASSLRGWEQYFGPGTRLTVT.